The 21 T cell receptor beta chains given below trace back to one sample, sequenced in a study of T cell responses to AZD1222 COVID-19 vaccine. Profiled with immunoSEQ multiplex PCR; TCRdb holds only in-frame clones, not every one. The sample yields about 57,000 clones, around 87% seen once. The specimen was peripheral blood, collected on day 0 of AZD1222 vaccination. Receptors were obtained from an adult in good health.

This clone showed up just once. This chain links TRBV10-3 with TRBJ1-6, with 8 nucleotides matching TRBD1. With V trimmed by 1 base and J by 4 bases, 9 bases remained unmatched. The CDR3 length is 18 residues. Germline V lookup: CDR1 ENHRY, CDR2 SYGVKD. The CDR3 protein is CAISEYLPGQAYNSPLHF. The CDR3 bases are TGTGCCATCAGTGAGTACCTCCCGGGACAGGCGTATAATTCACCCCTCCACTTT.

This chain connects TRBV5-1 to TRBJ1-1; no clear D. The CDR3 is made up of 16 amino acids. V was clipped by 4 bases and J by 5 bases, with 21 bases between them. The V gene's germline CDR1 is SGHRS and CDR2 YFSETQ. The CDR3 loop is CASSLTTSGSGTEAFF. CDR3 coding DNA: TGCGCCAGCAGCCTCACGACGTCGGGCTCAGGTACTGAAGCTTTCTTT.

The chain combines TRBV9 with TRBJ2-2; D may be TRBD1 or TRBD2 (5 bases each). This CDR3 is built from 15 residues. Looked up from germline, CDR1 is SGDLS and CDR2 is YYNGEE. Deletions cut 0 bases from V and 10 bases from J, with 16 bases between. In DNA, the CDR3 is TGTGCCAGCAGCGTAGCTGGGGGAGCTTCGGAGGAGCTGTTTTTT. This encodes CASSVAGGASEELFF.

This clone was observed once. The chain is built from TRBV27 and TRBJ1-2; D remains unclear. Germline CDR1 and CDR2: MNHEY and SMNVEV (reference sequence). The V and J ends lost 4 bases and 7 bases respectively, with 13 bases between them. The CDR3 covers 13 residues. CDR3 in DNA: TGTGCCAGCAGTTCTCGACCTGGTAGTGGCTACACCTTC. Protein product: CASSSRPGSGYTF.

This clone was seen a handful of times. This chain joins TRBV9 and TRBJ1-3, with D maybe TRBD1 (6 bases). CDR1 and CDR2 from the germline V gene are SGDLS and YYNGEE. Trimming pared 3 bases from V and 0 bases from J, leaving 10 bases between. CDR3 length equals 15 residues. The CDR3 spells CASSGRDISGNTIYF. CDR3 in DNA: TGTGCCAGCAGCGGACGGGACATCTCTGGAAACACCATATATTTT.

J is TRBJ2-7 and V is TRBV5-1; TRBD1 agrees at 7 bases. This CDR3 has 15 residues. Losses at the gene ends were 0 bases for V and 1 base for J; bases not matched to a gene: 4. Germline CDR1 SGHRS, CDR2 YFSETQ. The CDR3 DNA sequence: TGCGCCAGCAGCTTGGCACCGGGACAGTCCTACGAGCAGTACTTC. It is translated as CASSLAPGQSYEQYF.

The chain uses TRBV9 and TRBJ2-7; 9 positions match TRBD1. The germline V gene encodes CDR1 SGDLS and CDR2 YYNGEE. The CDR3 has 15 amino acids. Trimming took 2 bases from V and 6 from J; bases not matched to a gene: 9. CDR3 sequence (DNA): TGTGCCAGCAGCGTGGCCGGGACAGGGCCGGGCGAGCAGTACTTC. As protein: CASSVAGTGPGEQYF. The full variable domain, in which reference TRBV9 and TRBJ2-7 provide the parts outside the CDR3, is DSGVTQTPKHLITATGQRVTLRCSPRSGDLSVYWYQQSLDQGLQFLIQYYNGEERAKGNILERFSAQQFPDLHSELNLSSLELGDSALYFCASSVAGTGPGEQYFGPGTRLTVT.

For the CDR3, the DNA is TGCGCCAGCAGCACGACAGGGGGCCATGAAAAACTGTTTTTT. Its protein product is CASSTTGGHEKLFF. V is TRBV5-1 and J is TRBJ1-4; 10 bases align to TRBD1. Germline V CDR1 and CDR2: SGHRS, YFSETQ. V lost 4 bases and J lost 6; bases outside the gene matches: 3. The CDR3 has 14 amino acids.

The chain combines TRBV10-3 with TRBJ2-3, with D tentatively TRBD1 (6 bases). CDR3 length: 13 residues. The V and J ends lost 3 bases and 4 bases respectively, with 8 bases between them. Germline lookup yields CDR1 ENHRY and CDR2 SYGVKD. CDR3 sequence reads: CAISDSGADTQYF. In DNA form, the CDR3 reads TGTGCCATCAGTGACTCAGGGGCAGATACGCAGTATTTT.

The chain is built from TRBV9 and TRBJ1-1; TRBD1 is a possible D gene (5 bases). V lost 0 bases, J lost 4 bases, and 22 bases lay in between. CDR3 size: 18 residues. Germline CDR1 reads SGDLS; CDR2 reads YYNGEE. This CDR3 is CASSVAHQGLWGRTEAFF. CDR3 nucleotide sequence: TGTGCCAGCAGCGTAGCGCATCAGGGTTTGTGGGGACGCACTGAAGCTTTCTTT.

The rearrangement uses TRBV6-5 and TRBJ1-5; TRBD1 matches at 10 bases. The CDR3 contains 15 residues. V shed 2 bases, J shed 4 bases, and the junction held 2 bases outside the gene matches. Germline loops: CDR1 MNHEY, CDR2 SVGAGI. The CDR3 is CASSYEGQGNQPQHF. The DNA of the CDR3 is TGTGCCAGCAGTTACGAGGGACAGGGGAATCAGCCCCAGCATTTT.

The V and J genes are TRBV12-2 and TRBJ1-1; the DNA was not used to check the table's D call, TRBD1. TRBV12-2 is designated a pseudogene. This CDR3 is 21 amino acids long. Here the CDR3 reads CASRFPSPTGTGTSKDTEAFF. As DNA, the CDR3 is TGTGCAAGTCGCTTCCCTAGTCCGACCGGGACAGGGACCTCAAAGGACACTGAAGCTTTCTTT.

The chain combines TRBV18 with TRBJ1-5, with a possible D match to TRBD1 (6 bases). This CDR3 is 15 amino acids long. V was clipped by 4 bases and J by 5 bases, with 15 bases between them. The V gene's germline CDR1 is KGHSH and CDR2 LQKENI. The CDR3: CASSLFPGDDQPQHF. CDR3 nucleotide sequence: TGTGCCAGCTCACTTTTCCCAGGGGACGATCAGCCCCAGCATTTT.

The chain employs TRBV28 and TRBJ1-2; 7 nucleotides agree with TRBD1. The V gene end was trimmed by 4 bases and the J gene end by 7 bases; junction bases not matched to a gene: 9. The CDR3 sequence is 14 residues long. Germline V gene data show CDR1 as MDHEN and CDR2 as SYDVKM. The CDR3 here is CASSSSTGLSGYTF. The CDR3 bases are TGTGCCAGCAGTTCCTCGACAGGGCTCAGTGGCTACACCTTC.

The chain has TRBV4-3 and TRBJ2-2; 7 bases are a match to TRBD1. The trim removed 0 bases at V and 2 bases at J, leaving 9 bases unmatched. Germline-derived CDR1 and CDR2 are LGHNA and YSLEER. The CDR3 has 18 residues. The CDR3 nucleotides are TGCGCCAGCAGCCAAGATTTTCGGACAGGCCCTAACACCGGGGAGCTGTTTTTT. Translated, it gives CASSQDFRTGPNTGELFF.

The chain has TRBV9 and TRBJ2-3; D is unclear. The V and J ends lost 1 base and 2 bases respectively, with 17 bases between them. The germline gives CDR1 SGDLS, CDR2 YYNGEE. This CDR3 contains 17 residues. For the CDR3, the DNA is TGTGCCAGCAGCGTATTTACAGAACTAACTTTCACAGATACGCAGTATTTT. It encodes CASSVFTELTFTDTQYF. The full variable domain, in which reference TRBV9 and TRBJ2-3 provide the parts outside the CDR3, is DSGVTQTPKHLITATGQRVTLRCSPRSGDLSVYWYQQSLDQGLQFLIQYYNGEERAKGNILERFSAQQFPDLHSELNLSSLELGDSALYFCASSVFTELTFTDTQYFGPGTRLTVL.

This chain connects TRBV2 to TRBJ2-2, with D perhaps matching TRBD2 (6 bases). The germline CDR1 and CDR2 sequences are SNHLY and FYNNEI. Trimming cost V 5 bases and J 8 bases, with 18 bases left between them. This CDR3 has 15 amino acids. CDR3 sequence reads: CASSPGTHSGGELFF. The DNA of the CDR3 is TGTGCCAGCAGTCCCGGGACTCATTCCGGTGGGGAGCTGTTTTTT.

V and J are TRBV19 and TRBJ2-1, with TRBD1 identical over 8 bases. The V gene end was trimmed by 8 bases and the J gene end by 6 bases; junction bases not matched to a gene: 12. The CDR3 is 15 amino acids. Per the germline V gene, CDR1 is LNHDA and CDR2 is SQIVND (reference sequence). CDR3 DNA sequence: TGTGCCAGTTTGACCGGACAGGGCTTGGGCAATGAGCAGTTCTTC. As protein: CASLTGQGLGNEQFF. Full variable domain (outside the CDR3, taken from reference TRBV19 and TRBJ2-1): DGGITQSPKYLFRKEGQNVTLSCEQNLNHDAMYWYRQDPGQGLRLIYYSQIVNDFQKGDIAEGYSVSREKKESFPLTVTSAQKNPTAFYLCASLTGQGLGNEQFFGPGTRLTVL.

There are a few counts of this clone. The chain links TRBV18 to TRBJ2-1, with 13 nucleotides matching TRBD2. CDR3 length equals 18 residues. Germline V gives CDR1 KGHSH, CDR2 LQKENI. With V trimmed by 1 base and J by 4 bases, 7 bases remained unmatched. The CDR3 region has the DNA TGTGCCAGCTCACCACTTTCAGGGACTAGCGGGACTTACAATGAGCAGTTCTTC. This codes for CASSPLSGTSGTYNEQFF.

The chain recombines TRBV6-4 with TRBJ2-3; the D gene is possibly TRBD1 (6 bases). This CDR3 spans 16 amino acids. Germline CDR1 reads MRHNA; CDR2 reads SNTAGT. V was clipped by 3 bases and J by 1 base, with 14 bases between them. CDR3 sequence: CASSDSRGGGTDTQYF. For the CDR3, the DNA is TGTGCCAGCAGTGATAGCCGAGGGGGAGGCACAGATACGCAGTATTTT.

The chain recombines TRBV11-1 with TRBJ2-5; 8 bases align to TRBD2. The length of the CDR3 is 14 residues. V trimming: 6 bases; J trimming: 1 base; junction bases outside the gene matches: 4. Germline lookup yields CDR1 SGHAT and CDR2 FQDESV (reference sequence). Written as DNA, the CDR3 is TGTGCCAGCAGTTTTAGCGGGATCCAAGAGACCCAGTACTTC. It is translated as CASSFSGIQETQYF.